Below, one T cell receptor beta chain is given with its context. The CDR3 spans 12 residues. Germline lookup yields CDR1 SQVTM and CDR2 ANQGSEA. Trimming shortened V by 4 bases and J by 4 bases, and 10 bases separated the two germline ends. These data belong to a study of PD-1 blockade in classical Hodgkin lymphoma. TCRdb keeps only in-frame clones here, not all; method: immunoSEQ multiplex PCR. The table includes tens of thousands of clones, approximately 91% detected once. Every patient had relapsed following autologous stem cell transplantation, and cohorts differed in brentuximab vedotin exposure. Best overall response was complete response, partial response or progressive disease in these relapsed/refractory classical Hodgkin lymphoma patients.

The source is a human donor with classical Hodgkin lymphoma. The material sequenced was peripheral blood mononuclear cells (PBMCs), taken at baseline. V and J are TRBV29-1 and TRBJ1-1; a possible D gene is TRBD1 (6 bases). CDR3 sequence: CSVVGAVTEAFF. The DNA of the CDR3 is TGCAGCGTTGTGGGGGCTGTCACTGAAGCTTTCTTT.